This T cell receptor beta chain was sequenced in a study of CD8 T cells in ankylosing spondylitis (dated by TCRdb to 2015 to 2018). Describing the broader study: To find TCR variants linked to disease, the study profiled T cell receptor beta repertoires in ankylosing spondylitis patients and healthy donors. Peripheral blood samples were taken, and synovial fluid was additionally collected from ankylosing spondylitis patients. The whole study cohort included roughly 110 healthy donors and 20 to 30 ankylosing spondylitis patients. What the work shows at the level of the full study, not this receptor alone: According to the report, matched synovial fluid samples from ankylosing spondylitis patients were significantly enriched for the disease-linked clones. Blood from ankylosing spondylitis patients appeared to be characterized by a TCR beta motif composed of under ten highly homologous amino acid variants. Some TCR beta motif variants had previously been reported in synovial fluid and blood of reactive arthritis patients, which suggested common disease-initiation mechanisms. The disease-linked clones showed a CD8+ phenotype and occurred at relatively low frequencies in peripheral blood.

Cut back by 7 bases and 0 bases, the V and J ends lie 11 bases apart. For CDR1 and CDR2, the germline V gene lists SGHRS and YFSETQ. Including cysteine and phenylalanine, the CDR3 has 14 amino acids. The CDR3 DNA has 42 bases and is translated from base 1. Instrument used: Illumina HiSeq 2500. Quantitative 5'-RACE with molecular barcodes was used to prepare TCR beta libraries. The original pipeline was this. A new computational method based on a probabilistic model of VDJ rearrangement was used to identify disease-linked TCR variants. The public sequencing data were trimmed at Q25 with fastp and processed into clonotypes with MiXCR by TCRdb, which kept only in-frame beta chains. Under each unique CDR3 protein, matching rows form one entry showing the most common genes and DNA. TCRdb's processing, not the authors' own work, is the source of the V and J calls. This sample has approximately 130,000 distinct CDR3 sequences in its table, and 7% to 10% of those were observed once. More than 3% of the sample lies in the top ten.

At least ten counts were recorded for this clonotype. The antigen this receptor binds is unknown. Base quality data are lacking; no much larger clone is found one base away. The rearrangement combines TRBV5-1 with TRBJ1-3, with the D gene call left open. The sequence came from a male donor with ankylosing spondylitis or in good health (not recorded which). The sample consisted of blood, either unsorted or a sorted T cell fraction (not recorded which). The DNA sequence reads TGCGCCAGCCAGGCCGAATTCTCTGGAAACACCATATATTTT. Its protein product is CASQAEFSGNTIYF.